The next 20 T cell receptor beta chains were all read from a single sample in a study of early T cells in non-severe SARS-CoV-2 infection. MiXCR, applied by TCRdb to the 5' RACE reads, yields one record per CDR3 protein. This table has approximately 71,000 distinct CDR3 sequences, around 10% appearing once. The sample taken for sequencing was whole blood. Source of these receptors: an adult who was a healthcare worker with PCR-confirmed SARS-CoV-2 infection or an uninfected control (not recorded which).

Many counts were recorded for this clonotype. V usage is TRBV11-2 and J usage is TRBJ2-1; 12 nucleotides match TRBD2. Unmatched junction bases numbered 9, after V lost 0 bases and J lost 6 bases. The CDR3 has 18 residues. Germline CDR1 and CDR2: SGHAT and FQNNGV. Here the CDR3 DNA reads TGTGCCAGCAGCTTAGATCTCCCTAGCGGGGGGGCCGTCAATGAGCAGTTCTTC. Amino acids: CASSLDLPSGGAVNEQFF.

V is TRBV6-5 and J is TRBJ1-1; D is possibly TRBD1 (5 bases). This CDR3 is 13 amino acids long. Trimming removed 5 bases from V and 2 bases from J, with 9 bases in between. Germline assignment: CDR1 MNHEY and CDR2 SVGAGI. The CDR3 loop reads CASSIRDNTEAFF. CDR3 nucleotides: TGTGCCAGCAGTATCCGGGACAACACTGAAGCTTTCTTT.

This clonotype showed up many times. The chain uses TRBV6-6 and TRBJ1-1; no definite D call. CDR1 is MNHNY, CDR2 SVGAGI, per germline (reference sequence). This CDR3 contains 13 residues. The germline V and J ends were trimmed by 2 bases and 8 bases, with 12 bases remaining between them. CDR3 residues: CASSYGPGGEAFF. The CDR3 region has the DNA TGTGCCAGCAGTTACGGACCCGGAGGGGAAGCTTTCTTT.

This clonotype was recorded a few times. The J gene is TRBJ2-3, the V gene TRBV20-1; D gene unclear. The germline V gene has CDR1 DFQATT and CDR2 SNEGSKA (reference sequence). The CDR3 covers 13 residues. The ends were cut back, 6 bases at V and 6 bases at J, with 16 bases in the middle. CDR3 nucleotides: TGCAGTGCCCTCCGACAAGGCCGGGATACGCAGTATTTT. As protein: CSALRQGRDTQYF.

This clonotype was observed many times. This chain connects TRBV7-3 to TRBJ2-2, with D perhaps matching TRBD2 (6 bases). CDR1 and CDR2 (germline): SGHTA, FQGTGA. V lost 2 bases to trimming and J lost 6 bases, with 16 bases between them. The CDR3 extends over 16 amino acids. The CDR3 nucleotides read TGTGCCAGCAGCTTAGCCGGGACTGCCGGAGCCGGGGAGCTGTTTTTT. Amino acids: CASSLAGTAGAGELFF.

This sequence joins TRBV7-3 and TRBJ2-2; perhaps D is TRBD1 or TRBD2 (6 bases each). This CDR3 contains 14 residues. Germline V gene lookup returns CDR1 SGHTA and CDR2 FQGTGA. V lost 5 bases and J lost 8, with 15 bases in between. CDR3 region: CASSLNGGRGELFF. DNA for the CDR3: TGTGCCAGCAGCCTAAACGGGGGCCGTGGGGAGCTGTTTTTT.

The table lists this clonotype with a few counts. CDR3 sequence reads: CASSVGYQETQYF. Written as DNA, the CDR3 is TGTGCCAGCAGCGTAGGGTACCAAGAGACCCAGTACTTC. The V and J genes are TRBV9 and TRBJ2-5; D gene unclear. V was clipped by 0 bases and J by 0 bases, with 3 bases between them. Germline V gene sequence: CDR1 SGDLS, CDR2 YYNGEE. The CDR3 has 13 amino acids.

CDR3 nucleotides: TGTGCCAGCACCGACTTTCTAGATACGCAGTATTTT. It is translated as CASTDFLDTQYF. The chain is built from TRBV12-3 or TRBV12-4 and TRBJ2-3; no clear D gene. V lost 7 bases, J lost 5 bases, and 10 bases lay in between. The CDR3 contains 12 residues.

This clonotype has only a few counts. The chain links TRBV25-1 to TRBJ2-7; 8 positions match TRBD2. With V trimmed by 2 bases and J by 2 bases, 8 bases remained unmatched. CDR3 length: 16 residues. Germline V CDR1 and CDR2: MGHDK, SYGVNS. CDR3 amino acids: CASSERGGGPAYEQYF. CDR3 sequence (DNA): TGTGCCAGCAGTGAACGGGGGGGCGGGCCTGCCTACGAGCAGTACTTC.

The table lists this clonotype with many counts. The chain carries TRBV12-3 or TRBV12-4 and TRBJ2-1, with D possibly matching TRBD1 (5 bases). CDR3 length equals 15 residues. Trimming removed 10 bases at V and 5 bases at J, with 21 bases between. The CDR3 spells CATTPLTGTDNEQFF. The CDR3 coding sequence is TGTGCCACCACTCCCCTAACAGGAACAGACAATGAGCAGTTCTTC.

This clonotype was seen a handful of times. The J gene is TRBJ1-2, the V gene TRBV20-1; 8 positions agree with TRBD1. CDR1 and CDR2 (germline): DFQATT, SNEGSKA (reference sequence). V lost 5 bases, J lost 2 bases, and 4 bases stayed unmatched. The CDR3 consists of 13 residues. Written as DNA, the CDR3 is TGCAGTGCTGGGAGGACAGGGAACTATGGCTACACCTTC. This translates into CSAGRTGNYGYTF.

This clonotype was seen many times. The DNA for the CDR3 is TGTGCCAGTAGTATAGATCTATCGGGCACAAGCACAGATACGCAGTATTTT. This gives the protein CASSIDLSGTSTDTQYF. The chain recombines TRBV19 with TRBJ2-3, with D unresolved. CDR3 size: 17 residues. Trimming took 0 bases from V and 0 from J, leaving 13 bases between them. Germline CDR1 is LNHDA and CDR2 is SQIVND (reference sequence).

This clonotype occurred many times. The chain is built from TRBV5-6 and TRBJ2-6; 7 positions match TRBD1. The ends lost 2 bases at V and 3 bases at J; junction bases unmatched: 8. The CDR3 runs 17 residues. Germline V gives CDR1 SGHDT, CDR2 YYEEEE. The CDR3 DNA sequence: TGTGCCAGCAGCTTTCGACAGGGTTCCTATGGGGCCAACGTCCTGACTTTC. This gives the protein CASSFRQGSYGANVLTF.

This clonotype was observed a handful of times. The chain has TRBV7-8 and TRBJ2-3; D is possibly TRBD2 (7 bases). The germline V and J ends were trimmed by 8 bases and 4 bases, with 19 bases remaining between them. In germline, CDR1 is SGHVS, CDR2 FQNEAQ. This CDR3 is built from 15 residues. The CDR3 region has the DNA TGTGCCAGCCTTAATTCCCTAGGGGGGGCAGATACGCAGTATTTT. This gives the protein CASLNSLGGADTQYF.

The genes are TRBV20-1 and TRBJ1-6; tentative D call: TRBD1 (5 bases). Looked up from germline, CDR1 is DFQATT and CDR2 is SNEGSKA (reference sequence). This CDR3 region has 19 residues. V was cut by 1 base and J by 6 bases, with 25 bases left in between. The CDR3 is CSARGVGTFYSQGNSPLHF. Written as DNA, the CDR3 is TGCAGTGCTAGAGGAGTCGGGACCTTTTATTCGCAGGGTAATTCACCCCTCCACTTT.

There are many counts of this clonotype. The chain combines TRBV5-1 with TRBJ2-3; the D gene is possibly TRBD1 (5 bases). Germline V CDR1 and CDR2: SGHRS, YFSETQ. The CDR3 is 15 amino acids. Trimming left V 3 bases short and J 7 bases short, with 18 bases between. This chain's CDR3 is CASSSDSSPGYTQYF. CDR3 sequence (DNA): TGCGCCAGCAGCTCTGACAGCAGCCCCGGCTATACGCAGTATTTT.

This clonotype came up many times. The chain links TRBV18 to TRBJ1-5; 8 bases match TRBD1. With 3 bases clipped from V and 2 bases from J, the junction kept 6 bases outside the gene matches. Germline CDR1 reads KGHSH; CDR2 reads LQKENI. CDR3 length equals 16 residues. The CDR3 protein is CASSPYGQGGNQPQHF. The DNA for the CDR3 is TGTGCCAGCTCACCCTACGGACAGGGAGGCAATCAGCCCCAGCATTTT.

The genes are TRBV10-3 and TRBJ2-1; 9 bases fit TRBD2. The CDR3 has 17 residues. Germline V gives CDR1 ENHRY, CDR2 SYGVKD. The junction had 6 bases not matched to a gene; V was cut back by 1 base and J by 2 bases. CDR3 DNA sequence: TGTGCCATCAGTGAGTTGGATAGCGGGAGCGCCTACAATGAGCAGTTCTTC. It yields the protein CAISELDSGSAYNEQFF.

This clonotype was seen at least ten times. The chain uses TRBV20-1 and TRBJ1-6; tentative D call: TRBD1 (5 bases). This CDR3 comprises 14 residues. V lost 5 bases and J 7 bases, leaving 15 bases between the germline ends. Germline values: CDR1 DFQATT, CDR2 SNEGSKA (reference sequence). The CDR3 region is CSAGRGTANSPLHF. CDR3 nucleotide sequence: TGCAGTGCTGGTAGGGGCACGGCGAATTCACCCCTCCACTTT.

The chain has TRBV18 and TRBJ2-6; no clear D. Looked up from germline, CDR1 is KGHSH and CDR2 is LQKENI. V lost 3 bases and J 0 bases, leaving 6 bases between the germline ends. This CDR3 is built from 15 residues. The DNA for the CDR3 is TGTGCCAGCTCACCCCTTACCTCTGGGGCCAACGTCCTGACTTTC. Its translation: CASSPLTSGANVLTF.